This TCR beta chain was sequenced for a study of T cells after yellow fever vaccination. On the study more broadly: SMART-Seq v4 Ultra Low Input handled preparation of low-cell-number fractions. Study-wide points: Peaking faster, on day 5 versus 15, the secondary response was nonetheless weaker.

CDR3 length equals 15 residues. Trimming removed 0 bases from V and 2 bases from J, with 9 bases in between. Germline V gene data show CDR1 as SGHRS and CDR2 as YFSETQ. Ten or more counts support this clonotype. Its specificity is not known. By 5'RACE template switching, TCR cDNA was produced, with a universal primer site and UMIs added in the process. TCRdb reprocessed the 5' RACE reads with MiXCR, giving one entry per CDR3 protein. The table has a few hundred thousand distinct CDR3 sequences, approximately 3.9% seen once. The receptor was derived from a man aged 18 to 30 who received the YFV17D yellow fever vaccine. The rearrangement joins TRBV5-1 to TRBJ2-1; D is ambiguous. The starting material was PBMCs, obtained 5 days after the yellow fever booster vaccination. This chain's CDR3 is CASSLGHLTYNEQFF. The CDR3 coding sequence is TGCGCCAGCAGCTTGGGGCACCTCACCTACAATGAGCAGTTCTTC.